The 12 T cell receptor beta chains in this list originate from one sample, sequenced in a study of shared clonotypes between healthy human individuals. Libraries were prepared by immunoSEQ multiplex PCR; TCRdb keeps only in-frame clonotypes and omits some of them. The sample shows around 2.1 million clones, approximately 94% of them seen only once. Sequenced: naive CD4+ T cells sorted from blood. Subset of the sample: CD45RA+ positively selected. The receptors were sampled from a man between 18 and 35 years old in good health.

The V and J genes are TRBV5-8 and TRBJ2-4; no reliable D call. CDR3 size: 12 residues. Germline values: CDR1 SGHTS, CDR2 YDEGEE. The V end lost 1 base, the J end lost 5 bases, and 4 bases lay between the germline ends. In nucleotides, the CDR3 is TGTGCCAGCAGCTTGAGAGAAAACATTCAGTACTTC. Translating it yields CASSLRENIQYF.

This chain connects TRBV6-5 to TRBJ2-7; TRBD1 agrees at 7 bases. This CDR3 comprises 13 residues. From germline, CDR1 is MNHEY and CDR2 SVGAGI. Trimming cost V 8 bases and J 7 bases; bases outside gene matches: 11. Written as DNA, the CDR3 is TGTGCCAGCTCCGGGACAGATCCTTGGGAGCAGTACTTC. The encoded protein is CASSGTDPWEQYF.

The table lists this clone with a count of one. This rearrangement joins TRBV5-1 to TRBJ2-2; no clear D gene. V was trimmed by 1 base and J by 3 bases, leaving 7 bases between them. The germline V gene encodes CDR1 SGHRS and CDR2 YFSETQ. There are 14 residues in the CDR3. CDR3 loop: CASSLTIDTGELFF. In nucleotides, the CDR3 is TGCGCCAGCAGCTTGACAATCGACACCGGGGAGCTGTTTTTT. Looking up the rest from reference TRBV5-1 and TRBJ2-2 gives the full variable domain: KAGVTQTPRYLIKTRGQQVTLSCSPISGHRSVSWYQQTPGQGLQFLFEYFSETQRNKGNFPGRFSGRQFSNSRSEMNVSTLELGDSALYLCASSLTIDTGELFFGEGSRLTVL.

The V call is TRBV4-1, the J call TRBJ2-1; unclear D gene. Trimming took 2 bases from V and 7 from J, leaving 18 bases between them. Germline loops: CDR1 MGHRA, CDR2 YSYEKL. CDR3 size: 16 residues. CDR3 nucleotides: TGCGCCAGCAGCCAAAAATTGTTGGGATTGGGGAATGAGCAGTTCTTC. Translating it yields CASSQKLLGLGNEQFF.

The chain employs TRBV28 and TRBJ1-1; 7 bases align to TRBD1. Per germline, CDR1 MDHEN and CDR2 SYDVKM. V was pared by 4 bases and J by 0 bases, with 8 bases of the junction left unmatched. This CDR3 has 16 residues. For the CDR3, the DNA is TGTGCCAGCAGTTCAGGGGGGTCGTTCATGAACACTGAAGCTTTCTTT. Amino acid sequence: CASSSGGSFMNTEAFF.

The rearrangement links TRBV29-1 to TRBJ1-2; 10 bases are a match to TRBD1. Germline assignment: CDR1 SQVTM and CDR2 ANQGSEA. This CDR3 is built from 13 residues. Losses at the gene ends were 5 bases for V and 13 bases for J; bases not matched to a gene: 13. CDR3 loop: CSVQPDRGSTATF. The CDR3 nucleotides read TGCAGCGTTCAACCGGACAGGGGGTCTACCGCCACCTTC.

V gene TRBV2 combines with J gene TRBJ1-2; 7 nucleotides align to TRBD1. The ends lost 2 bases at V and 4 bases at J; junction bases unmatched: 1. CDR1 SNHLY and CDR2 FYNNEI come from the germline V gene. This CDR3 contains 13 residues. CDR3 residues: CASSEQGVYGYTF. The CDR3 region has the DNA TGTGCCAGCAGTGAACAGGGGGTCTATGGCTACACCTTC.

This chain joins TRBV5-1 and TRBJ2-3; 7 nucleotides match TRBD2. J gave up 3 bases and V 4 bases, and 8 bases lay outside the gene matches. The CDR3 spans 15 residues. Germline lookup yields CDR1 SGHRS and CDR2 YFSETQ. This chain's CDR3 is CASSPGRGWTDTQYF. CDR3 DNA sequence: TGCGCCAGCAGCCCGGGGAGGGGCTGGACAGATACGCAGTATTTT.

The genes are TRBV19 and TRBJ2-2; tentative D call: TRBD1 (5 bases). Trimming pared 3 bases from V and 5 bases from J, leaving 10 bases between. The germline V gene encodes CDR1 LNHDA and CDR2 SQIVND (reference sequence). The CDR3 spans 14 residues. The CDR3 coding sequence is TGTGCCAGTAGTATTTTTAGGGGTACCGGGGAGCTGTTTTTT. Protein: CASSIFRGTGELFF.

With regard to this clone: Different DNA sequences within this sample yield the same CDR3. The J gene is TRBJ2-3, the V gene TRBV18, with TRBD2 matching over 10 bases. This CDR3 spans 15 amino acids. The trim removed 6 bases at V and 1 base at J, leaving 4 bases unmatched. The germline gives CDR1 KGHSH, CDR2 LQKENI. CDR3 amino acids: CASSPGTSGTDTQYF. CDR3 coding DNA: TGTGCCAGCTCGCCCGGGACTAGCGGCACAGATACGCAGTATTTT.

The chain links TRBV5-1 to TRBJ2-5, with TRBD2 matching over 11 bases. Trimming at V came to 0 bases and at J to 2 bases, leaving 9 bases not matched to a gene. Germline CDR1 and CDR2: SGHRS and YFSETQ. CDR3 length: 18 residues. CDR3 DNA: TGCGCCAGCAGCTTGGCCGGGGGACTAGCGGAGTTACAAGAGACCCAGTACTTC. This translates into CASSLAGGLAELQETQYF. Full variable domain (rest looked up from reference TRBV5-1 and TRBJ2-5): KAGVTQTPRYLIKTRGQQVTLSCSPISGHRSVSWYQQTPGQGLQFLFEYFSETQRNKGNFPGRFSGRQFSNSRSEMNVSTLELGDSALYLCASSLAGGLAELQETQYFGPGTRLLVL.

The chain couples TRBV18 to TRBJ1-6, with TRBD1 matching over 8 bases. V lost 2 bases to trimming and J lost 7 bases; unmatched junction nucleotides: 10. This CDR3 comprises 17 residues. Germline assignment: CDR1 KGHSH and CDR2 LQKENI. Written as DNA, the CDR3 is TGTGCCAGCTCACCATTACAGGGGGGTGCAGAAAATTCACCCCTCCACTTT. This translates into CASSPLQGGAENSPLHF. The whole variable domain, filled in from reference TRBV18 and TRBJ1-6, reads NAGVMQNPRHLVRRRGQEARLRCSPMKGHSHVYWYRQLPEEGLKFMVYLQKENIIDESGMPKERFSAEFPKEGPSILRIQQVVRGDSAAYFCASSPLQGGAENSPLHFGNGTRLTVT.